This T cell receptor (beta chain) was recovered during a study of blood T cell repertoires in COVID-19. Across the whole study: Spain, Italy and the United States supplied samples that represented acute and convalescent COVID-19. T cells, B-cell-depleted T cells, or PBMCs supplied cDNA or gDNA.

Original methodology: Reference gene primer amplification yielded estimated nucleated cell counts. Clones were sequenced by immunoSEQ multiplex PCR, and TCRdb holds only the in-frame ones, with some missing. V, J and clone size derive from that table, while D and trimming were established from the DNA sequence. Here the sample spans more than 150,000 clones, 75% to 80% being singletons. V was pared by 9 bases and J by 4 bases, with 19 bases between. This CDR3 contains 15 residues. Germline-derived CDR1 and CDR2 are SNHLY and FYNNEI. This rearrangement joins TRBV2 to TRBJ1-5; tentative D call: TRBD1 (6 bases). The sample taken for sequencing was peripheral blood. The sequence was obtained from a woman aged 70-85 years with acute or convalescent COVID-19. CDR3 bases: TGTGCCAGTAGGGACATCGGGGGGCAAAATCAGCCCCAGCATTTT. Translation: CASRDIGGQNQPQHF.